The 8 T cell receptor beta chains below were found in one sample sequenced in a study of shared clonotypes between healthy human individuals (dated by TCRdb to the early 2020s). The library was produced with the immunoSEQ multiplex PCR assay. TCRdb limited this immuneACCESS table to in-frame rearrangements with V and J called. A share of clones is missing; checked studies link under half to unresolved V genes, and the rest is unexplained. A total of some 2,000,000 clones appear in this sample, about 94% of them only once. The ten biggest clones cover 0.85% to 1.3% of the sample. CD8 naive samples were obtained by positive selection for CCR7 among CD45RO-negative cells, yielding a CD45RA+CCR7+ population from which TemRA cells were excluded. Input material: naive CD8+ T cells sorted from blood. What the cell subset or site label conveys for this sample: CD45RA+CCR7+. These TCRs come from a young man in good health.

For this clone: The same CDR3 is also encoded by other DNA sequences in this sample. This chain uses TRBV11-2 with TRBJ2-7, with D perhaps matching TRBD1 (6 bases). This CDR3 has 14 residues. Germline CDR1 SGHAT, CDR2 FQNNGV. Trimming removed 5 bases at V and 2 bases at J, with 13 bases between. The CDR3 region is CASSLGDTAYEQYF. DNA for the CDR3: TGTGCCAGCAGCCTAGGGGACACAGCCTACGAGCAGTACTTC.

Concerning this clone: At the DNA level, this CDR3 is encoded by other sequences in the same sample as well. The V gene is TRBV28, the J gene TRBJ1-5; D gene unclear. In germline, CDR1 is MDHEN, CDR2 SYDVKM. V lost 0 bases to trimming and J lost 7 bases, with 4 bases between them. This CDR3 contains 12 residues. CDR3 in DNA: TGTGCCAGCAGTTTATGGGGGCAGCCCCAGCATTTT. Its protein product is CASSLWGQPQHF. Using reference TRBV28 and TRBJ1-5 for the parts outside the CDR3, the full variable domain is DVKVTQSSRYLVKRTGEKVFLECVQDMDHENMFWYRQDPGLGLRLIYFSYDVKMKEKGDIPEGYSVSREKKERFSLILESASTNQTSMYLCASSLWGQPQHFGDGTRLSIL.

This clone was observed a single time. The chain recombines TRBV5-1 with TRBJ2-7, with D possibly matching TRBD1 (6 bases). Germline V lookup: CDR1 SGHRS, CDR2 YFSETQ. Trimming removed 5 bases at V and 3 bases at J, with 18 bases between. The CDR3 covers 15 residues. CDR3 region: CASRSPGTLYYEQYF. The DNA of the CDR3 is TGCGCCAGCAGATCGCCCGGGACACTCTACTACGAGCAGTACTTC.

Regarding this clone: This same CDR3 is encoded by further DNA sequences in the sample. The CDR3 bases are TGTGCCAGCAGCTTAACAGGGGCTGGCTACGAGCAGTACTTC. Protein: CASSLTGAGYEQYF. The gene calls are TRBV7-9 and TRBJ2-7; TRBD1 matches 7 bases. This CDR3 region has 14 residues. Germline V gene sequence: CDR1 SEHNR, CDR2 FQNEAQ (reference sequence). Unmatched junction bases numbered 4, after V lost 2 bases and J lost 3 bases.

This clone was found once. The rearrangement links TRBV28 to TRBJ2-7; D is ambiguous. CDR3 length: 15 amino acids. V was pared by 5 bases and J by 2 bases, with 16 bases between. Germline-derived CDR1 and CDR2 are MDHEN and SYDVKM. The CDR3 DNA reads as TGTGCCAGCAGTCCCCTGGACCAGTCGACCTACGAGCAGTACTTC. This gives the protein CASSPLDQSTYEQYF.

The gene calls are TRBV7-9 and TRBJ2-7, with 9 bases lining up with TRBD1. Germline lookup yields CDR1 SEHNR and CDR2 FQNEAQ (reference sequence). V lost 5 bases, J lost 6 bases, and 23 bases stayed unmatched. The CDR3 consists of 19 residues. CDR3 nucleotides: TGTGCCAGCAGCCTACAGCGACAGGGGGATATCCCTGGGTCTGGCGAGCAGTACTTC. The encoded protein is CASSLQRQGDIPGSGEQYF.

The CDR3 DNA is TGTGCCAGCAGCTTGGTTTCTAACACTGAAGCTTTCTTT. It translates to CASSLVSNTEAFF. The chain links TRBV5-4 to TRBJ1-1; D uncertain. Per germline, CDR1 SGHNT and CDR2 YYREEE (reference sequence). With 0 bases removed from V and 2 bases from J, the gap between germline ends came to 5 bases. CDR3 length: 13 amino acids.

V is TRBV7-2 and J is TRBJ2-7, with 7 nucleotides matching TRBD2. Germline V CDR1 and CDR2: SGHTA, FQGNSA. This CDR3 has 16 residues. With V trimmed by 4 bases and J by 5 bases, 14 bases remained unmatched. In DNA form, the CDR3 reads TGTGCCAGCAGCTCTGGAGACACTAGCGTTTACCACGAGCAGTACTTC. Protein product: CASSSGDTSVYHEQYF.